The 14 T cell receptor beta chains below all came from one sample that was sequenced in a study of control samples from healthy donors and cancer patients. Sequenced by immunoSEQ multiplex PCR; TCRdb stores in-frame clones only, minus some. Of some 150,000 clones listed, 80% to 95% were seen once; the top ten hold approximately 2.9%. Sequencing was carried out using blood. Source of these receptors: a man aged 30-40 years in good health.

The V gene is TRBV5-5, the J gene TRBJ2-3, with a tentative D call TRBD1 (5 bases). Looked up from germline, CDR1 is SGHKS and CDR2 is YYEKEE (reference sequence). Trimming cost V 7 bases and J 2 bases, with 11 bases left between them. The CDR3 length is 13 residues. As DNA, the CDR3 is TGTGCCAGCGAACAGGCACTCACAGATACGCAGTATTTT. It yields the protein CASEQALTDTQYF.

Concerning this clone: This specimen includes other DNA sequences encoding the same CDR3. The rearrangement links TRBV7-3 to TRBJ2-3; 14 nucleotides agree with TRBD2. The ends lost 5 bases at V and 4 bases at J; junction bases unmatched: 5. The length of the CDR3 is 16 residues. CDR1 SGHTA and CDR2 FQGTGA come from the germline V gene. CDR3 amino acids: CASSPRTSGGPDTQYF. The CDR3 coding sequence is TGTGCCAGCAGCCCTAGGACTAGCGGGGGGCCAGATACGCAGTATTTT.

The chain couples TRBV4-2 to TRBJ2-7; D not resolved. The CDR3 loop spans 13 amino acids. Germline CDR1 and CDR2: LGHNA and YNFKEQ. Deletions cut 4 bases from V and 7 bases from J, with 14 bases between. The CDR3 DNA is TGTGCCAGCAGCCCGCCACCTGGCGGTGAGCAGTACTTC. This sequence encodes CASSPPPGGEQYF.

The chain recombines TRBV29-1 with TRBJ2-2, with 7 bases that match TRBD1. The CDR3 is made up of 15 amino acids. V shed 4 bases and J 4 bases; nucleotides not matched to a gene: 9. Germline V gives CDR1 SQVTM, CDR2 ANQGSEA. The CDR3 nucleotides are TGCAGCGTTGCAGCCCCGGGACAGTCCACCGGGGAGCTGTTTTTT. Its protein is CSVAAPGQSTGELFF.

A single count supports this clone. CDR3 sequence reads: CASSYSGQGDGYTF. For the CDR3, the DNA is TGTGCCAGCAGTTACTCCGGACAGGGTGATGGCTACACCTTC. V and J are TRBV6-5 and TRBJ1-2; 8 bases map to TRBD1. The trim removed 0 bases at V and 6 bases at J, leaving 3 bases unmatched. The CDR3 totals 14 residues. Germline V CDR1 and CDR2: MNHEY, SVGAGI.

A note on this clone: Germline and junction disagree at one end, which may indicate a read error. The chain couples TRBV28 to TRBJ1-3; D not certain. The CDR3 covers 14 residues. Germline CDR1 reads MDHEN; CDR2 reads SYDVKM. The CDR3 sequence: CASSFELSGNTIYF. CDR3 nucleotides: TGTGCCAGCAGTTTCGAACTCTCTGGGAACACCATATATTTT.

This clone was seen ten or more times. The V call is TRBV14, the J call TRBJ1-6; D is perhaps TRBD1 (6 bases). Germline V gives CDR1 SGHDN, CDR2 FVKESK. The CDR3 has 14 residues. Between the trimmed V and J ends, which lost 4 bases and 8 bases, there was a span of 12 bases. The DNA of the CDR3 is TGTGCCAGCAGCCTAAGGCCAGGGGATTCACCCCTCCACTTT. Protein sequence: CASSLRPGDSPLHF.

This clone appeared a few times. The genes are TRBV18 and TRBJ2-1, with 13 bases aligning to TRBD2. V dropped 2 bases and J dropped 0; count of bases not matched to a gene: 4. The CDR3 covers 18 residues. Germline V gene data show CDR1 as KGHSH and CDR2 as LQKENI. The CDR3 is CASSPRTSGGSSYNEQFF. Here the CDR3 DNA reads TGTGCCAGCTCACCAAGGACTAGCGGGGGCAGCTCCTACAATGAGCAGTTCTTC.

The J gene is TRBJ1-1, the V gene TRBV18, with a possible D match to TRBD1 (6 bases). CDR1 and CDR2 (germline): KGHSH, LQKENI. CDR3 length equals 15 residues. The V end was cut by 0 bases, the J end by 4 bases, with 12 bases between. In DNA form, the CDR3 reads TGTGCCAGCTCACCACCTCACAGGGTGGGCACTGAAGCTTTCTTT. Translated, it gives CASSPPHRVGTEAFF.

CDR3 bases: TGTGCCAGCAGTCCCCAGGGGCCCACCGGGGAGCTGTTTTTT. It translates to CASSPQGPTGELFF. V gene TRBV7-9 combines with J gene TRBJ2-2; a possible D gene is TRBD1 (6 bases). CDR1 is SEHNR, CDR2 FQNEAQ, per germline (reference sequence). V was pared by 6 bases and J by 4 bases, with 12 bases between. The CDR3 sequence is 14 residues long.

This clone was recorded only once. This chain links TRBV19 with TRBJ1-3; possibly TRBD1 for D (5 bases). The CDR3 extends over 14 amino acids. CDR1 LNHDA and CDR2 SQIVND come from the germline V gene (reference sequence). Trimming took 5 bases from V and 4 from J, leaving 12 bases between them. The CDR3 is CASSPGPEGNTIYF. For the CDR3, the DNA is TGTGCCAGTAGTCCGGGACCGGAAGGAAACACCATATATTTT. The variable domain in full, with the rest retrieved from reference TRBV19 and TRBJ1-3, is DGGITQSPKYLFRKEGQNVTLSCEQNLNHDAMYWYRQDPGQGLRLIYYSQIVNDFQKGDIAEGYSVSREKKESFPLTVTSAQKNPTAFYLCASSPGPEGNTIYFGEGSWLTVV.

This chain joins TRBV28 and TRBJ1-6, with 7 bases aligning to TRBD1. V was clipped by 7 bases and J by 10 bases; unmatched bases: 4. The length of the CDR3 is 12 residues. Germline assignment: CDR1 MDHEN and CDR2 SYDVKM. The CDR3 DNA sequence: TGTGCCAGCACGACAGGGATCTCACCCCTCCACTTT. Residues: CASTTGISPLHF.

The sample holds one count of this clone. The V gene is TRBV27, the J gene TRBJ2-1, with a tentative D call TRBD2 (5 bases). CDR1 and CDR2 from the germline V gene are MNHEY and SMNVEV (reference sequence). This CDR3 has 12 amino acids. The germline V and J ends were trimmed by 4 bases and 8 bases, with 9 bases remaining between them. As DNA, the CDR3 is TGTGCCAGCAGTTCCCTAGCCGATGAGCAGTTCTTC. Protein sequence: CASSSLADEQFF.

The count of this clone is one. This chain uses TRBV7-3 with TRBJ2-1; 7 nucleotides agree with TRBD1. The CDR3 loop spans 16 amino acids. Looked up from germline, CDR1 is SGHTA and CDR2 is FQGTGA. V lost 1 base to trimming and J lost 5 bases; unmatched junction nucleotides: 8. The CDR3 DNA reads TGTGCCAGCAGCTTAATAGGCAGGGGGTTAGACAATGAGCAGTTCTTC. Protein: CASSLIGRGLDNEQFF. The whole variable domain, filled in from reference TRBV7-3 and TRBJ2-1, reads GAGVSQTPSNKVTEKGKYVELRCDPISGHTALYWYRQSLGQGPEFLIYFQGTGAADDSGLPNDRFFAVRPEGSVSTLKIQRTERGDSAVYLCASSLIGRGLDNEQFFGPGTRLTVL.